The 6 T cell receptor beta chains reported below all come from one sample, sequenced in a study of blood T cell repertoires in COVID-19 (dated by TCRdb to 2020 to 2021). Library prep was done by the immunoSEQ multiplex PCR assay. TCRdb obtained this table from immuneACCESS and retained in-frame rearrangements with V and J assigned. These tables miss some clones; where compared with another copy, unresolved V genes account for less than half of the shortfall, and the remainder is unexplained. The sample profile shows some 400,000 clones; around nine tenths of them were found once. The ten top clones hold 1.5% to 2% of the sample. Source material: PBMCs or T cells enriched from blood (not recorded which). The receptor source for this set is a woman aged 25-40 years who had recovered from COVID-19.

This chain joins TRBV5-4 and TRBJ2-3, with D unclear. This CDR3 spans 12 amino acids. CDR1 and CDR2 (germline): SGHNT, YYREEE (reference sequence). The V end was cut by 2 bases, the J end by 3 bases, with 4 bases between. CDR3: CASSFNTDTQYF. The CDR3, as DNA: TGTGCCAGCAGCTTTAATACAGATACGCAGTATTTT.

DNA of the CDR3: TGTGCCAGCAGCTCAGGCGCGGGACAGCTGATGAACACTGAAGCTTTCTTT. Translation gives CASSSGAGQLMNTEAFF. J is TRBJ1-1 and V is TRBV7-9; 7 bases fit TRBD1. The V gene end was trimmed by 4 bases and the J gene end by 0 bases; junction bases not matched to a gene: 11. Germline V lookup: CDR1 SEHNR, CDR2 FQNEAQ (reference sequence). The CDR3 totals 17 residues.

The rearrangement joins TRBV5-8 to TRBJ2-7, with D possibly being TRBD1 (6 bases). Germline V gene data show CDR1 as SGHTS and CDR2 as YDEGEE. The CDR3 runs 17 residues. The V and J ends lost 4 bases and 5 bases respectively, with 25 bases between them. CDR3 DNA: TGTGCCAGCAGCCTCCAATGGTCCAGGGGCCCCCTTCACGAGCAGTACTTC. Its translation is CASSLQWSRGPLHEQYF.

The rearrangement uses TRBV7-3 and TRBJ1-1; the D is unclear. CDR1 is SGHTA and CDR2 is FQGTGA in the germline V gene. V gave up 5 bases and J gave up 6 bases, with 16 bases separating them. This CDR3 has 14 amino acids. The CDR3 protein is CASSHQVGQAEAFF. CDR3 coding DNA: TGTGCCAGCAGCCACCAGGTGGGTCAGGCTGAAGCTTTCTTT.

J is TRBJ1-1 and V is TRBV5-1, with D possibly TRBD1 on 6 matching bases. Trimming removed 4 bases from V and 4 bases from J, with 17 bases in between. The CDR3 spans 15 residues. Germline V lookup: CDR1 SGHRS, CDR2 YFSETQ. The DNA of the CDR3 is TGCGCCAGCAGCCTACGGGGGGGCGGGCCCACTGAAGCTTTCTTT. This sequence encodes CASSLRGGGPTEAFF.

The chain joins TRBV7-2 to TRBJ2-5, with no clear D. Trimming shortened V by 1 base and J by 6 bases, and 21 bases separated the two germline ends. Per germline, CDR1 SGHTA and CDR2 FQGNSA. The CDR3 is 17 amino acids. Here the CDR3 DNA reads TGTGCCAGCAGCTTAGGTGGTTGGAGAGGATCGATAAAGACCCAGTACTTC. Its translation: CASSLGGWRGSIKTQYF. Combining the CDR3 with reference TRBV7-2 and TRBJ2-5 gives the whole variable domain GAGVSQSPSNKVTEKGKDVELRCDPISGHTALYWYRQSLGQGLEFLIYFQGNSAPDKSGLPSDRFSAERTGGSVSTLTIQRTQQEDSAVYLCASSLGGWRGSIKTQYFGPGTRLLVL.